The clone carrying this TCR beta chain has ten or more counts. Its antigen is unidentified. An end of the junction does not agree with germline; a read error may underlie this. The CDR3 is 18 residues long. Germline CDR1 and CDR2: SGHAT and FQDESV (reference sequence). As the method for making TCR beta libraries, quantitative 5'-RACE with molecular barcodes was used. Each CDR3 protein is one row after TCRdb ran MiXCR on the 5' RACE reads. The repertoire has about 210,000 distinct CDR3 sequences, roughly 6.6% of them found once; the top ten carry approximately 15%. This record belongs to a study of CD8 T cells in ankylosing spondylitis. Findings and caveats of the study: Disease-linked clones had a CD8+ phenotype and relatively low frequency in peripheral blood. Reportedly, significant enrichment of disease-linked clones occurred in matched ankylosing spondylitis synovial fluid. In ankylosing spondylitis blood, a motif of roughly eight highly homologous TCR beta variants appeared characteristic. Some of the motif variants had earlier been found in reactive arthritis patients' fluid and blood.

What was sequenced was blood, either unsorted or a sorted T cell fraction (not recorded which). V gene TRBV11-1 combines with J gene TRBJ2-3; 12 bases are a match to TRBD2. This clonotype originated in a male donor with ankylosing spondylitis. CDR3 region: CASSLGISTSGSIDTQYF. The CDR3 DNA follows: TGTGCCAGCAGCTTGGGTATTTCGACTAGCGGGAGCATAGATACGCAGTATTTT.